This TCR beta chain was sequenced in a study of immune heterogeneity within non-small cell lung tumors. Study-wide findings and caveats: Identical dominant CDR3 beta clonotypes were found repeatedly across the tumor sites of a single patient, and these appeared alongside high-frequency clones that were unique to particular tumor locations. Patients largely differed in their high-frequency T-cell receptor beta clonotypes.

A multiplex PCR containing 32 V primers and 13 J primers was used to amplify TCR beta CDR3. TCRdb re-derived calls from the multiplex PCR reads in MiXCR, one entry per CDR3 protein. The sample yields about 15,000 distinct CDR3 sequences, under 30% seen once. Deletions cut 3 bases from V and 7 bases from J, with 7 bases between. This CDR3 is built from 11 residues. The template consisted of bulk tumor genomic DNA, with roughly 0.6 ug used per sample. Collection of several biopsies per primary tumor, spaced far apart, took place during surgery. Their non-small cell lung cancer was newly diagnosed and untreated, and the patients underwent curative surgery. The donors had newly diagnosed non-small cell lung cancer and underwent surgery intended to cure it. By sample fraction, this clonotype is medium-sized. Its cognate antigen is unknown.

The chain has TRBV12-3 or TRBV12-4 and TRBJ2-7; D call uncertain. Specimen: lung tumor tissue. The sequence was obtained from a middle-aged man with non-small cell lung cancer. CDR3 bases: TGTGCCAGCAGTTTGGCGGTTGAGCAGTACTTC. Translating it yields CASSLAVEQYF.